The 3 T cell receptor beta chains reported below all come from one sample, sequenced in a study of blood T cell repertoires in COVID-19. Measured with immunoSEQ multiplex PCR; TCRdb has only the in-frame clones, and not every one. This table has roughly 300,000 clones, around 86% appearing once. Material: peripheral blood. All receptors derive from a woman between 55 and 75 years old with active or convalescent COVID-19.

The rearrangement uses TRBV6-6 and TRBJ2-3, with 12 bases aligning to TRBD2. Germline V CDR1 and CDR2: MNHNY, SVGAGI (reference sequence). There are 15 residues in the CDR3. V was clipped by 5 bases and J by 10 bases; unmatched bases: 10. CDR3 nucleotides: TGTGCCAGCAGTGGACTAGCGGGGTTTGAGGGTGCGCAGTATTTT. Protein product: CASSGLAGFEGAQYF.

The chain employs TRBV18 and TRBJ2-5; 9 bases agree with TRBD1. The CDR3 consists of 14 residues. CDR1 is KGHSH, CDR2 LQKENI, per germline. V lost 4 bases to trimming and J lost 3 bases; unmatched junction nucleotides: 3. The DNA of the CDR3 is TGTGCCAGCTCACAAAGGACAGGGGAAGAGACCCAGTACTTC. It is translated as CASSQRTGEETQYF.

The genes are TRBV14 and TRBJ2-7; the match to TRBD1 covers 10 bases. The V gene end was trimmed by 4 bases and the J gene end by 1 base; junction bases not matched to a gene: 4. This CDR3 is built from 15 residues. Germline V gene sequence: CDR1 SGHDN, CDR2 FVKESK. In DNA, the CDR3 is TGTGCCAGCAGCCGTGGGACAGGGGTGTCCTACGAGCAGTACTTC. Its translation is CASSRGTGVSYEQYF. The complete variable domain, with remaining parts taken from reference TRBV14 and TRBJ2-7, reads EAGVTQFPSHSVIEKGQTVTLRCDPISGHDNLYWYRRVMGKEIKFLLHFVKESKQDESGMPNNRFLAERTGGTYSTLKVQPAELEDSGVYFCASSRGTGVSYEQYFGPGTRLTVT.